This T cell receptor (beta chain) was identified during a study of CD8+CD57+ T cells in acquired aplastic anemia. Study information: 3 to 4 ug was the average amount of DNA from sorted CD4+ and CD8+ cells. Average CD4+ read depth in healthy donors was around 10 million reads.

The CDR3 has 11 amino acids. V lost 6 bases and J lost 5, with 5 bases in between. CDR1 is KGHDR, CDR2 SFDVKD, per germline. General observations from the study: There were roughly 28 CD8+ CDR3 sequences that occurred in both patients and controls. Patients did not significantly differ from controls in CD8+ Simpson's diversity.

Profiling that covered TCR beta VDJ and CDR3 relied on genomic DNA as its template. TCRdb reprocessed the reads via MiXCR and lists one record per CDR3 protein. There are roughly 64,000 distinct CDR3 sequences in the sample; about 54% occur only once, and less than 2.5% lies in the top ten. As for this clonotype: Its antigen is still unknown.

The TCR comes from a human donor in good health, serving as a control. Specimen: sorted CD4+, CD8+, or CD8+CD57+ T cells (not recorded which) from PBMCs. V and J are TRBV24-1 and TRBJ2-3; no reliable D call. CDR3 in DNA: TGTGCCACCAGTTCTGGAGATACGCAGTATTTT. This gives the protein CATSSGDTQYF.